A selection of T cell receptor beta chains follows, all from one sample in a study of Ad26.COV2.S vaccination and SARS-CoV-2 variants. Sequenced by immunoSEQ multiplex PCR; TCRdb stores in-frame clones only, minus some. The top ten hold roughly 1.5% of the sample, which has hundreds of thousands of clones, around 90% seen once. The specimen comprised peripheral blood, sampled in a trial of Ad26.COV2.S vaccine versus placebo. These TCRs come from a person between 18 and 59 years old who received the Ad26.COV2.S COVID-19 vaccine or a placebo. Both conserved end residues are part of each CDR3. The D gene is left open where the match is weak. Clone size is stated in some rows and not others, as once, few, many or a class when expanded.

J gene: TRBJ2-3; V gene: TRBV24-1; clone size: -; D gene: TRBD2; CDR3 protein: CAPLLGDIGTSGRDLSTDTQYF; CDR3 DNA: TGTGCCCCCTTACTTGGGGACATTGGGACTAGCGGGCGGGACCTTAGCACAGATACGCAGTATTTT
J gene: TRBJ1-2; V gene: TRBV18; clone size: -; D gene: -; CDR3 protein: CASSRAGRDYGYTF; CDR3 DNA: TGTGCCAGCTCACGAGCGGGACGGGACTATGGCTACACCTTC
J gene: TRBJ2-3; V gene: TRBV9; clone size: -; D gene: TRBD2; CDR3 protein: CASSPRTSGLGRDTQYF; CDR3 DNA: TGTGCCAGCAGCCCCAGGACTAGCGGGCTGGGGCGAGATACGCAGTATTTT
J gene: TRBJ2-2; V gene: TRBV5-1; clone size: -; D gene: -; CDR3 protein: CASSWMGATGELFF; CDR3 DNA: TGCGCCAGCAGCTGGATGGGGGCGACCGGGGAGCTGTTTTTT
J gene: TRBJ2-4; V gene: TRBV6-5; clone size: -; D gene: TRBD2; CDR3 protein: CASSPLAGVQNIQYF; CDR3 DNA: TGTGCCAGCAGCCCACTAGCGGGAGTACAAAACATTCAGTACTTC
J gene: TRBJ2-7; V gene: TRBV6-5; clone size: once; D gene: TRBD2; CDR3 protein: CASTSGSWEQYF; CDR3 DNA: TGTGCCAGCACTAGCGGGTCCTGGGAGCAGTACTTC
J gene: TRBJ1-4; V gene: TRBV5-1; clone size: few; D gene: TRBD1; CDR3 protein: CASSPVSGTGVRKLFF; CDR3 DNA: TGCGCCAGCAGCCCGGTCTCCGGGACAGGGGTCCGGAAACTGTTTTTT
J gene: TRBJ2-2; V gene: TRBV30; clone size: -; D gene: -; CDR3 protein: CAWSRLLNTGELFF; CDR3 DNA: TGTGCCTGGAGTCGGCTTCTGAACACCGGGGAGCTGTTTTTT
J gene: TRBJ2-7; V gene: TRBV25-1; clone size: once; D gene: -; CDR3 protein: CASSEYGGGNEQYF; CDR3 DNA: TGTGCCAGCAGTGAATACGGGGGAGGTAACGAGCAGTACTTC
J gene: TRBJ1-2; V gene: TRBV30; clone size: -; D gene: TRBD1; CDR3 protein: CAWSFDRGDYGYTF; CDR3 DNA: TGTGCCTGGAGTTTCGACAGGGGAGACTATGGCTACACCTTC
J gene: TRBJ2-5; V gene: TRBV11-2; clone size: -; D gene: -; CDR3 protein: CASSPPGLETQYF; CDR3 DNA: TGTGCCAGCAGCCCACCGGGACTAGAGACCCAGTACTTC
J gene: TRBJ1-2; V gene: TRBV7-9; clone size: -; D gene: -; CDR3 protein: CASSTGLLYGYTF; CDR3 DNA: TGTGCCAGCAGCACGGGTCTTCTCTATGGCTACACCTTC
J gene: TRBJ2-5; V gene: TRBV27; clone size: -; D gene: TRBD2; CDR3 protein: CASRVSGGKGETQYF; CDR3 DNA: TGTGCCAGCAGGGTTAGCGGGGGAAAGGGAGAGACCCAGTACTTC
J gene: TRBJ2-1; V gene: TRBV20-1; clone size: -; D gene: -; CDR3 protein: CSADLNEQFF; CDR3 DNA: TGCAGTGCCGACCTCAATGAGCAGTTCTTC
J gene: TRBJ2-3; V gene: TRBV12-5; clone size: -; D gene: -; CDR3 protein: CASTMLASTDTQYF; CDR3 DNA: TGTGCTAGTACGATGCTAGCGAGCACAGATACGCAGTATTTT
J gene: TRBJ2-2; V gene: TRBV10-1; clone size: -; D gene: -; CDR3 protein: CASSEGSPPGELFF; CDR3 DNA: TGCGCCAGCAGTGAAGGGTCCCCGCCCGGGGAGCTGTTTTTT
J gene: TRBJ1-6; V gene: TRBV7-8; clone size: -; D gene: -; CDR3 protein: CASSLDGYNSPLHF; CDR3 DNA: TGTGCCAGCAGCTTAGACGGATATAATTCACCCCTCCACTTT
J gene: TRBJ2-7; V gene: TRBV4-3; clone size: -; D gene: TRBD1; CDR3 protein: CASSRDRGIYEQYF; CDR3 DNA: TGCGCCAGCAGCCGCGACAGGGGGATCTACGAGCAGTACTTC
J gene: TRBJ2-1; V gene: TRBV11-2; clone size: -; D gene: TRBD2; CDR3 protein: CASSLVTGTSYYNEQFF; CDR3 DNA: TGTGCCAGCAGCTTAGTGACCGGGACTAGCTACTACAATGAGCAGTTCTTC
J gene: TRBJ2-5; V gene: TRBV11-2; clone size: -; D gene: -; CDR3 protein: CASSPPGALGETQYF; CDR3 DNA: TGTGCCAGCAGCCCGCCGGGCGCCCTTGGGGAGACCCAGTACTTC
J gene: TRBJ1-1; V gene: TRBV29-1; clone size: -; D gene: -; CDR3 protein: CSAVALGTEAFF; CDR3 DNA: TGCAGCGCCGTCGCCTTGGGGACTGAAGCTTTCTTT
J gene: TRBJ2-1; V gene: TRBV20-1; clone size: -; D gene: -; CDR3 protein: CSASLPSIVYNEQFF; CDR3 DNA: TGCAGTGCTAGTCTACCCTCAATAGTTTACAATGAGCAGTTCTTC
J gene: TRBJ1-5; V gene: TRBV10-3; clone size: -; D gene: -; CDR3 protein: CAISPGVNSLEGPQHF; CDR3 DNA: TGTGCCATCAGTCCCGGGGTTAACTCGCTGGAAGGGCCCCAGCATTTT
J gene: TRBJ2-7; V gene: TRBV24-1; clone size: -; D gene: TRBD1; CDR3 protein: CATSDGSGTGIYEQYF; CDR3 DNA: TGTGCCACCAGTGACGGCTCCGGGACAGGGATCTACGAGCAGTACTTC
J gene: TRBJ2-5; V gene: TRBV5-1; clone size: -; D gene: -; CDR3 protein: CASSFPSPETQYF; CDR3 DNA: TGCGCCAGCAGCTTTCCATCGCCAGAGACCCAGTACTTC
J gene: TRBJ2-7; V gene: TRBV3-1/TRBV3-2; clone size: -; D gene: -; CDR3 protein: CASSQDRGSYEQYF; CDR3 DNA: TGTGCCAGCAGCCAAGACCGGGGAAGCTACGAGCAGTACTTC
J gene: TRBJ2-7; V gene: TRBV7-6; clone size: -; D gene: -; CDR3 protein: CASRLERSGTGEQYF; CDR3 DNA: TGTGCCAGCAGATTAGAGAGGTCGGGGACTGGCGAGCAGTACTTC
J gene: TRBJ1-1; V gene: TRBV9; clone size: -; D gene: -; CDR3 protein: CASSPLDGGNTEAFF; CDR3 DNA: TGTGCCAGCAGCCCCCTGGATGGCGGGAACACTGAAGCTTTCTTT
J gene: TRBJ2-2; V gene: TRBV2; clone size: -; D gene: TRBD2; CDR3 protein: CASSGTSGEVNTGELFF; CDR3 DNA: TGTGCCAGCAGTGGTACTAGCGGGGAAGTGAACACCGGGGAGCTGTTTTTT
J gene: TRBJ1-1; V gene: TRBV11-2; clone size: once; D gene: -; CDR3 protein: CASSLVSGVGGTEAFF; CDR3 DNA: TGTGCCAGCAGCTTAGTATCAGGGGTGGGGGGAACTGAAGCTTTCTTT
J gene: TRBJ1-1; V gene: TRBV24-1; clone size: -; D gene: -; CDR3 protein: CATSDASGADTEAFF; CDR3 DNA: TGTGCCACCAGTGACGCCTCAGGGGCGGACACTGAAGCTTTCTTT
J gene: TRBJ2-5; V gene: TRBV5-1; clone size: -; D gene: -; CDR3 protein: CASSLALSGLGETQYF; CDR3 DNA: TGCGCCAGCAGCTTGGCCCTGTCAGGGCTGGGCGAGACCCAGTACTTC
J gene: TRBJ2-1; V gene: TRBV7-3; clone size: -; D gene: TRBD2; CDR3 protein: CASSSLRTSGYNEQFF; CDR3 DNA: TGTGCCAGCAGCTCCCTGAGGACTAGCGGTTACAATGAGCAGTTCTTC
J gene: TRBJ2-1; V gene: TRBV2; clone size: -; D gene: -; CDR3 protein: CASSSGQKEQFF; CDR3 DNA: TGTGCCAGCAGTTCTGGACAGAAAGAGCAGTTCTTC
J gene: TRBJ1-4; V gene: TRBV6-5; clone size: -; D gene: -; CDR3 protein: CASSFYRNEKLFF; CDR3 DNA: TGTGCCAGCAGTTTTTACCGGAATGAAAAACTGTTTTTT
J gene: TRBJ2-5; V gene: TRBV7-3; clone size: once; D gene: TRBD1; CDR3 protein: CASSLAGGETQYF; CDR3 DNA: TGTGCCAGCAGCTTAGCAGGGGGAGAGACCCAGTACTTC
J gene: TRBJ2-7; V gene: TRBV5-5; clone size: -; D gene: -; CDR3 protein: CASKKPVMDEQYF; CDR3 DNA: TGTGCCAGCAAGAAACCGGTTATGGACGAGCAGTACTTC
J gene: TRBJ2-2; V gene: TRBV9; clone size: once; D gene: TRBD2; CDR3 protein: CASSLLAGGGTGELFF; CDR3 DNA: TGTGCCAGCAGCCTCCTAGCGGGAGGCGGCACCGGGGAGCTGTTTTTT
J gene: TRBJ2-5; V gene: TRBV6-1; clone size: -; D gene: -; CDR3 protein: CASSERTVQTQYF; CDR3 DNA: TGTGCCAGCAGTGAAAGGACCGTTCAGACCCAGTACTTC
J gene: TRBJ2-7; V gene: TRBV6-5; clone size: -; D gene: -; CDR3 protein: CATTTPYEQYF; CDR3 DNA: TGTGCCACAACCACACCCTACGAGCAGTACTTC
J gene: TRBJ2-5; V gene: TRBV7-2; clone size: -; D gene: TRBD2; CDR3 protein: CASSAGSTSGRVETQYF; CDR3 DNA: TGTGCCAGCAGCGCCGGAAGCACTAGCGGGAGAGTAGAGACCCAGTACTTC
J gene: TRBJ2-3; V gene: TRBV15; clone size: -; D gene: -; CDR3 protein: CATRDGWTDTQYF; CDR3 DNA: TGTGCCACGAGAGACGGATGGACAGATACGCAGTATTTT
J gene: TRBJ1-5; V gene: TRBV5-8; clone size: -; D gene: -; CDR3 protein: CASRSRQVNQPQHF; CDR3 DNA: TGTGCCAGCAGATCCCGACAGGTAAATCAGCCCCAGCATTTT
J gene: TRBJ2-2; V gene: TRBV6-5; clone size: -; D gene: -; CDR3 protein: CASSDPYLARELFF; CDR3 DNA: TGTGCCTCCTCTGACCCATACCTTGCCCGGGAGCTGTTTTTT
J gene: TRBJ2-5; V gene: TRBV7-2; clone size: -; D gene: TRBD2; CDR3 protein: CASSSGGAGETQYF; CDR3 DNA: TGTGCCAGCAGCTCCGGGGGGGCCGGAGAGACCCAGTACTTC
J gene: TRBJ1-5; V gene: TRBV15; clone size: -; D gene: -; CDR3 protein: CATSRERTDSNQPQHF; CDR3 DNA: TGTGCCACCAGCAGAGAACGGACAGATAGCAATCAGCCCCAGCATTTT
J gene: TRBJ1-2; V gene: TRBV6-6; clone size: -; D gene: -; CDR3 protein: CASSYSGQGIDTF; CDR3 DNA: TGTGCCAGCAGTTACTCTGGCCAGGGTATAGACACCTTC
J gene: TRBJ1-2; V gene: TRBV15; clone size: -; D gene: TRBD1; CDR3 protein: CATSSGQGAQGGYTF; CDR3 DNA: TGTGCCACCAGCAGTGGACAGGGGGCGCAAGGTGGCTACACCTTC
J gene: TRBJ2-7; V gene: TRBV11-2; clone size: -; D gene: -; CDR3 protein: CASSLWLLSYEQYF; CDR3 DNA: TGTGCCAGCAGCTTATGGCTCCTCTCCTACGAGCAGTACTTC
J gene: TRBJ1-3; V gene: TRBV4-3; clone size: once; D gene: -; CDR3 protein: CASSGRYSGNTIYF; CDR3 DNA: TGCGCCAGCTCGGGACGGTACTCTGGAAACACCATATATTTT
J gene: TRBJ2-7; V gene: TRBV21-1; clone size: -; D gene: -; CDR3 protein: CASSILYEQYF; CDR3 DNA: TGTGCCAGCAGCATCCTCTACGAGCAGTACTTC
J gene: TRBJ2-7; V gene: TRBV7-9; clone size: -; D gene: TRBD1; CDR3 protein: CASSLAGTGRSYEQYF; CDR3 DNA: TGTGCCAGCAGCTTAGCCGGGACAGGGAGATCCTACGAGCAGTACTTC
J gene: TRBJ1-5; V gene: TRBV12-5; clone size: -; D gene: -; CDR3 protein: CASGLDSLDQPQHF; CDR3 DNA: TGTGCTAGTGGTTTGGACAGCCTTGATCAGCCCCAGCATTTT
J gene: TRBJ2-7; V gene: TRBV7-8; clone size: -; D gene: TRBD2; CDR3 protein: CASSRSGSFPYEQYF; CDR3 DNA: TGTGCCAGCAGCCGTAGCGGGAGTTTCCCCTACGAGCAGTACTTC
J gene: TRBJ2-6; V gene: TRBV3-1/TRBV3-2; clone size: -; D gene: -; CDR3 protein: CASSQMGAGANVLTF; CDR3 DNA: TGTGCCAGCAGCCAAATGGGTGCTGGGGCCAACGTCCTGACTTTC
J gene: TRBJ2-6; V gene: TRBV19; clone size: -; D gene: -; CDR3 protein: CASSMGPSGANVLTF; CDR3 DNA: TGTGCCAGTAGTATGGGGCCCTCTGGGGCCAACGTCCTGACTTTC
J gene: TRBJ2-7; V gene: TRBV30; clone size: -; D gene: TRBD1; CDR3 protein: CAWSVRPDRRSSYEQYF; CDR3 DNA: TGTGCCTGGAGTGTACGACCGGACAGGAGGAGCTCCTACGAGCAGTACTTC
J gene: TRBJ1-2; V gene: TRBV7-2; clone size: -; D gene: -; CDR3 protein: CASSLGTIYGYTF; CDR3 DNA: TGTGCCAGCAGCTTAGGGACGATCTATGGCTACACCTTC